Shown below are 18 T cell receptor beta chains from a single sample sequenced in a study of T cell changes during pregnancy in multiple sclerosis. This table comes from immunoSEQ multiplex PCR, and its TCRdb copy is limited to in-frame clones, with some not included. The sample carries roughly 24,000 clones, more than 70% recorded once. The source material was CD8+ T cells from peripheral blood mononuclear cells, sampled before pregnancy. The receptors derive from a female donor with multiple sclerosis, enrolled in a pregnancy study.

The gene calls are TRBV28 and TRBJ1-3; 8 bases align to TRBD1. The germline CDR1 and CDR2 sequences are MDHEN and SYDVKM. The CDR3 runs 16 residues. V lost 5 bases to trimming and J lost 2 bases; unmatched junction nucleotides: 8. The CDR3 loop reads CASSDQGQVAGNTIYF. Written as DNA, the CDR3 is TGTGCCAGCAGTGATCAGGGACAGGTCGCTGGAAACACCATATATTTT.

This chain links TRBV6-5 with TRBJ2-7; tentative D call: TRBD2 (6 bases). The V and J ends lost 5 bases and 3 bases respectively, with 14 bases between them. Per the germline V gene, CDR1 is MNHEY and CDR2 is SVGAGI. CDR3 length: 14 residues. The CDR3 nucleotides are TGTGCCAGCAGTCAACGGGAGCGCCACTACGAGCAGTACTTC. Protein product: CASSQRERHYEQYF.

The V and J genes are TRBV28 and TRBJ2-5, with unresolved D. The germline V gene has CDR1 MDHEN and CDR2 SYDVKM. CDR3 length: 14 amino acids. Trimming removed 2 bases from V and 0 bases from J, with 7 bases in between. This CDR3 reads CASSLPGDQETQYF. The CDR3 nucleotides read TGTGCCAGCAGTTTACCGGGTGACCAAGAGACCCAGTACTTC.

The CDR3 DNA sequence: TGTGCCAGCAGCCCCCGTCCCGGGACTAGCGGGAGAGGTGAGCAGTTCTTC. This gives the protein CASSPRPGTSGRGEQFF. This chain links TRBV9 with TRBJ2-1; 14 bases match TRBD2. V lost 4 bases, J lost 9 bases, and 12 bases stayed unmatched. CDR1 is SGDLS and CDR2 is YYNGEE in the germline V gene. The CDR3 is made up of 17 amino acids.

V is TRBV19 and J is TRBJ1-2, with 11 nucleotides matching TRBD1. Trimming removed 7 bases from V and 8 bases from J; junction bases left unmatched: 6. The CDR3 runs to 13 residues. The germline V gene encodes CDR1 LNHDA and CDR2 SQIVND (reference sequence). The CDR3 coding sequence is TGTGCCAGTACGGACAGGGGGCAGTGGGGCTACACCTTC. This translates into CASTDRGQWGYTF.

The chain has TRBV25-1 and TRBJ2-4, with D unclear. Per the germline V gene, CDR1 is MGHDK and CDR2 is SYGVNS. The CDR3 runs 14 residues. V was clipped by 3 bases and J by 7 bases, with 13 bases between them. For the CDR3, the DNA is TGTGCCAGCAGTGATCTGGCCTCGAGGAACATTCAGTACTTC. It specifies CASSDLASRNIQYF.

The sample holds one count of this clone. The sample holds other DNA sequences that translate to the same CDR3. The CDR3 nucleotides read TGTGCCAGCAGCGTAGGAGGACTAGCGGGAGACGAGCAGTACTTC. This gives the protein CASSVGGLAGDEQYF. The J gene is TRBJ2-7, the V gene TRBV9; 13 nucleotides match TRBD2. The CDR3 extends over 15 amino acids. The germline V gene encodes CDR1 SGDLS and CDR2 YYNGEE. V shed 0 bases and J 5 bases; nucleotides not matched to a gene: 2.

The gene calls are TRBV4-1 and TRBJ2-1, with 9 bases that match TRBD2. The CDR3 is 14 amino acids. Germline-derived CDR1 and CDR2 are MGHRA and YSYEKL. With 10 bases clipped from V and 8 bases from J, the junction kept 12 bases outside the gene matches. CDR3 sequence: CATGFSGRRDEQFF. The CDR3 region has the DNA TGCGCCACCGGATTTAGCGGGAGAAGGGATGAGCAGTTCTTC.

This sequence joins TRBV19 and TRBJ2-1, with 15 bases identical to TRBD2. There are 15 residues in the CDR3. The V gene end was trimmed by 7 bases and the J gene end by 7 bases; junction bases not matched to a gene: 5. The germline V gene has CDR1 LNHDA and CDR2 SQIVND (reference sequence). The CDR3 is CASIGLAGGGNEQFF. Here the CDR3 DNA reads TGTGCCAGTATAGGACTAGCGGGAGGGGGTAATGAGCAGTTCTTC.

This chain links TRBV19 with TRBJ1-1, with a tentative D call TRBD1 (6 bases). The CDR3 is 14 residues long. In germline, CDR1 is LNHDA, CDR2 SQIVND (reference sequence). The ends were cut back, 2 bases at V and 5 bases at J, with 12 bases in the middle. CDR3 in amino acids: CASSIRGKRTEAFF. The DNA for the CDR3 is TGTGCCAGTAGTATAAGGGGGAAACGGACTGAAGCTTTCTTT.

V is TRBV6-1 and J is TRBJ2-7, with TRBD2 identical over 7 bases. V was clipped by 1 base and J by 1 base; unmatched bases: 4. Germline CDR1 and CDR2: MNHNS and SASEGT. The CDR3 is 15 residues long. The CDR3 DNA is TGTGCCAGCAGTGAAGAAGCTAGCGGTTCCTACGAGCAGTACTTC. This translates into CASSEEASGSYEQYF.

The chain recombines TRBV28 with TRBJ1-5; D not certain. Germline V CDR1 and CDR2: MDHEN, SYDVKM. Trimming removed 6 bases at V and 4 bases at J, with 4 bases between. The CDR3 has 11 residues. CDR3 coding DNA: TGTGCCAGCAGCCAGAATCAGCCCCAGCATTTT. The encoded protein is CASSQNQPQHF.

V and J are TRBV15 and TRBJ2-7; D uncertain. The V and J ends lost 0 bases and 3 bases respectively, with 3 bases between them. The CDR3 is made up of 12 amino acids. The V gene's germline CDR1 is LNHNV and CDR2 YYDKDF (reference sequence). CDR3 loop: CATSRDYYEQYF. The CDR3 DNA follows: TGTGCCACCAGCAGAGATTACTACGAGCAGTACTTC.

This chain links TRBV5-1 with TRBJ2-1; D possibly corresponds to TRBD2 (5 bases). The CDR3 sequence is 13 residues long. Trimming shortened V by 6 bases and J by 11 bases, and 18 bases separated the two germline ends. Germline CDR1 SGHRS, CDR2 YFSETQ. CDR3 loop: CASTPRPGVKQFF. The CDR3, as DNA: TGCGCCAGCACCCCGCGGCCCGGGGTCAAGCAGTTCTTC.

The rearrangement uses TRBV30 and TRBJ2-7; TRBD2 agrees at 8 bases. Per germline, CDR1 GTSNPN and CDR2 SVGIG (reference sequence). Trimming took 1 base from V and 2 from J; bases not matched to a gene: 7. The CDR3 totals 15 residues. The CDR3 DNA sequence: TGTGCCTGGAGTGGCCAGCGGGAGTACCCCTACGAGCAGTACTTC. Its translation is CAWSGQREYPYEQYF.

This clone occurred a few times. A read error may be the cause here, since a much bigger clone is one base away. Other DNA sequences from this sample encode an identical CDR3 as well. The rearrangement uses TRBV4-3 and TRBJ2-3; 7 nucleotides match TRBD2. This CDR3 contains 15 residues. Germline V CDR1 and CDR2: LGHNA, YSLEER. J was trimmed by 1 base and V by 1 base; bases with no gene match: 2. The CDR3 sequence is CASSQGLAGTDTQYF. The DNA of the CDR3 is TGCGCCAGCAGCCAAGGACTAGCAGGCACAGATACGCAGTATTTT.

The chain recombines TRBV5-5 with TRBJ2-3; possible D gene TRBD2, 5 bases. V was shortened by 1 base and J by 5 bases, with 20 bases between the two germline ends. This CDR3 has 17 amino acids. Germline loops: CDR1 SGHKS, CDR2 YYEKEE (reference sequence). CDR3 DNA sequence: TGTGCCAGCAGCTTGTGGTGGCGGGCCTACCTGCGAGATACGCAGTATTTT. Its translation is CASSLWWRAYLRDTQYF.

The chain couples TRBV2 to TRBJ1-2, with D possibly being TRBD1 (5 bases). There are 14 residues in the CDR3. From germline, CDR1 is SNHLY and CDR2 FYNNEI. The V and J ends lost 7 bases and 6 bases respectively, with 18 bases between them. The CDR3 reads CASTELAGLDGYTF. The CDR3 DNA sequence: TGTGCCAGCACCGAACTGGCAGGGTTGGATGGCTACACCTTC.